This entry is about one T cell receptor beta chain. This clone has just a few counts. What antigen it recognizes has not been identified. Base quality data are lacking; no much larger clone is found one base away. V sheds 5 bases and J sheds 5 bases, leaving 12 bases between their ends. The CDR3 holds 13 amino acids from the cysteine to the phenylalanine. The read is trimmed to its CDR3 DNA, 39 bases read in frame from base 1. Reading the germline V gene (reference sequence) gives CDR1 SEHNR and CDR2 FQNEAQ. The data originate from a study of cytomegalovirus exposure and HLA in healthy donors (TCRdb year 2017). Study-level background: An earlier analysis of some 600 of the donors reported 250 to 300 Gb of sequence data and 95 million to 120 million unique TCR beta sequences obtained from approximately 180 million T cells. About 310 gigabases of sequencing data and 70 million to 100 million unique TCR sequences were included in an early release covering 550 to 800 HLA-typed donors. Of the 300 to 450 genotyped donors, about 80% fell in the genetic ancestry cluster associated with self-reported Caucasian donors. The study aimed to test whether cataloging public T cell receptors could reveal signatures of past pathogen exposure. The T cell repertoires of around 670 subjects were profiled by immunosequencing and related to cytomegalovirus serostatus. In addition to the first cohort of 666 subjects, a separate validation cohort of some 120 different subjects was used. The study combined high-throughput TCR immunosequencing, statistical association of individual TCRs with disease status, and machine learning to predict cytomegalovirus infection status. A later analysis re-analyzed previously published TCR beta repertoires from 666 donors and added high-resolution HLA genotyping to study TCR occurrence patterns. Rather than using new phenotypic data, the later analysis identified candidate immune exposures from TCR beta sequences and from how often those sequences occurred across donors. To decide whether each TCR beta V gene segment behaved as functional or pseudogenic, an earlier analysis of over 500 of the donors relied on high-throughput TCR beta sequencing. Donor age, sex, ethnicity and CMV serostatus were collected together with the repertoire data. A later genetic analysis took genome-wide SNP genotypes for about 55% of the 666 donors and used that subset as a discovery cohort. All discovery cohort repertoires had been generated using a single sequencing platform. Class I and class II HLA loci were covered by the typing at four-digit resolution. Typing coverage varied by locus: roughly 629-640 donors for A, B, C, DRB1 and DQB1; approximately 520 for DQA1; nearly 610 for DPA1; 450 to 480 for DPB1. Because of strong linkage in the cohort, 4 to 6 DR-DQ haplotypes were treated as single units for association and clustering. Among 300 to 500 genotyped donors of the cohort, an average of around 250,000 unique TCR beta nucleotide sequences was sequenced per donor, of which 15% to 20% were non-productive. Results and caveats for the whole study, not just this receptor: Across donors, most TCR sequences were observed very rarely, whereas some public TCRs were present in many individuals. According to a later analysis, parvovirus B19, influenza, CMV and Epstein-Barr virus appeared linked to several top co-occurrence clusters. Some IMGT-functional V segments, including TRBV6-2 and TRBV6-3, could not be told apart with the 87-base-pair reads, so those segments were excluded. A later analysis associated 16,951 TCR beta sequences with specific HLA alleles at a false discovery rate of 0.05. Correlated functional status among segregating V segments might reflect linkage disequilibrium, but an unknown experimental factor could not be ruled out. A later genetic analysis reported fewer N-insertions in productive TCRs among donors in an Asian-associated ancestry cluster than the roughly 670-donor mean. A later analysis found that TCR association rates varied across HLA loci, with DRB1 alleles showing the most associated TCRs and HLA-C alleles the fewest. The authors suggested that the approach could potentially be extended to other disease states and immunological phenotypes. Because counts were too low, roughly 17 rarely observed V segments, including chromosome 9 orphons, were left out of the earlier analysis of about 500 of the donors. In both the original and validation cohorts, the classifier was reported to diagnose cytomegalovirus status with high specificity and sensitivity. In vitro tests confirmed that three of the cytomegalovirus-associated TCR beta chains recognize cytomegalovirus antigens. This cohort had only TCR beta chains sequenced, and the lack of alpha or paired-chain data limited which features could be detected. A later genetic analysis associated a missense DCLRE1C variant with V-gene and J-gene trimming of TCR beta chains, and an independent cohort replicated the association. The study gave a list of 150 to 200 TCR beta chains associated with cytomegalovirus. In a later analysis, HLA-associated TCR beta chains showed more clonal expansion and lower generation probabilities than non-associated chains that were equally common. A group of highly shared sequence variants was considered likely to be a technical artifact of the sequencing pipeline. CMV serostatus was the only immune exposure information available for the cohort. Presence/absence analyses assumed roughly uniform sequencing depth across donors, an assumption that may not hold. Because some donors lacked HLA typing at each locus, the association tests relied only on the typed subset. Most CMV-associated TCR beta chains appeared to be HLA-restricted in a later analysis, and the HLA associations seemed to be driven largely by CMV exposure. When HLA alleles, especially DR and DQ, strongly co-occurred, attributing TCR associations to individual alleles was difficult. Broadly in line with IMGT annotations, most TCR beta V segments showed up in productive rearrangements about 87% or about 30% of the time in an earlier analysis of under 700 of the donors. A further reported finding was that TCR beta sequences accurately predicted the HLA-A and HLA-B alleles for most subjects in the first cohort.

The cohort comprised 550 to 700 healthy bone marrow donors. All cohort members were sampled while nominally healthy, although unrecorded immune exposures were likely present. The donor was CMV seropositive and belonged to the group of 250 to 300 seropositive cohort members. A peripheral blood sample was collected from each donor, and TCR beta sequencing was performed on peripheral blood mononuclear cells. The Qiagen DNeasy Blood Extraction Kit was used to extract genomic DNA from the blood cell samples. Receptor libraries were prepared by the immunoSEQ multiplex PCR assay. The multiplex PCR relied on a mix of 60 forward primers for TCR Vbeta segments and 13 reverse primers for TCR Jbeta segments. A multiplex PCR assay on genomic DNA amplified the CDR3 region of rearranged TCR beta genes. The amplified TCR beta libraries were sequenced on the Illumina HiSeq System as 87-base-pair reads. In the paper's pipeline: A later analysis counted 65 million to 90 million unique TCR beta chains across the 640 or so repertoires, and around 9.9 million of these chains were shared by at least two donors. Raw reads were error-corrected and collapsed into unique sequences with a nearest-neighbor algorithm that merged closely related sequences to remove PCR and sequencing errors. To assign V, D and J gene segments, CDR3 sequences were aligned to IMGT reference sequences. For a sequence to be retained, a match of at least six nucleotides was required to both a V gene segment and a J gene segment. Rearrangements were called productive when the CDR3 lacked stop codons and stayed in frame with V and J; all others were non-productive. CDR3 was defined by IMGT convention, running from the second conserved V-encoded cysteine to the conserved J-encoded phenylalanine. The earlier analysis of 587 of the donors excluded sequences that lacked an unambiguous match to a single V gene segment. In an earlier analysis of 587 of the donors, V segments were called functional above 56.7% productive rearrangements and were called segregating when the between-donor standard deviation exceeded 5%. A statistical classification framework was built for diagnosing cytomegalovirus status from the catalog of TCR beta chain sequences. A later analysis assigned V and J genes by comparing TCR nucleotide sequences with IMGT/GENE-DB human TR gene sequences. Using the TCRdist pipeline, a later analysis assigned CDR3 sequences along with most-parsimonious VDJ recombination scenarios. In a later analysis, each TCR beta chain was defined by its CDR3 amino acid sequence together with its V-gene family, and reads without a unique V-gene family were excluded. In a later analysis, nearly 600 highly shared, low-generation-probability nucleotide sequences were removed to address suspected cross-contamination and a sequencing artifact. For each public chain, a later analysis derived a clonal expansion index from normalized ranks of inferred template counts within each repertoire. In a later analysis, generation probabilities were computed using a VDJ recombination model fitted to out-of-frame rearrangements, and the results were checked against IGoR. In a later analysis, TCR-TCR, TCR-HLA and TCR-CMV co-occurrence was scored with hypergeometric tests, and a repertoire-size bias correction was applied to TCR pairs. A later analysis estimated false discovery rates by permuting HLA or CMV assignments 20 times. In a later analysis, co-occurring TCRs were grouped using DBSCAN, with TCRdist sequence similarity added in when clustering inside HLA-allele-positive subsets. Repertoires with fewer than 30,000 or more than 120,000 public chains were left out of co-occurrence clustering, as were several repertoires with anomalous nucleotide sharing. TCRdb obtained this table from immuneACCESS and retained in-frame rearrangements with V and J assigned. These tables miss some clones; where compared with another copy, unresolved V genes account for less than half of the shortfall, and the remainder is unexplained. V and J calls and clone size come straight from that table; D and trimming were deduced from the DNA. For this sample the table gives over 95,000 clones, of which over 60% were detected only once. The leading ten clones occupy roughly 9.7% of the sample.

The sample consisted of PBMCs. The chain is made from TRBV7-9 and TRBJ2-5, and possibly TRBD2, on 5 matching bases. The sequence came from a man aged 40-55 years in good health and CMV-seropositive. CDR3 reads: CASSVEEAETQYF. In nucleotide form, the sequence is TGTGCCAGCAGCGTTGAGGAGGCCGAGACCCAGTACTTC.